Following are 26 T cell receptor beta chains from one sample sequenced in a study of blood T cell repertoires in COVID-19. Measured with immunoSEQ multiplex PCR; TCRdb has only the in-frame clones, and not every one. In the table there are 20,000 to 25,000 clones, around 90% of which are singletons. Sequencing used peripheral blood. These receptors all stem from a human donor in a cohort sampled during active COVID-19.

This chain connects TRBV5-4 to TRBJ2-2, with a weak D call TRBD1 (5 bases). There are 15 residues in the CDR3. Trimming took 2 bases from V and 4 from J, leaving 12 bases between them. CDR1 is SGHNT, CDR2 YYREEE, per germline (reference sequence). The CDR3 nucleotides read TGTGCCAGCAGCTTACGACAGAGTACCACCGGGGAGCTGTTTTTT. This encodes CASSLRQSTTGELFF.

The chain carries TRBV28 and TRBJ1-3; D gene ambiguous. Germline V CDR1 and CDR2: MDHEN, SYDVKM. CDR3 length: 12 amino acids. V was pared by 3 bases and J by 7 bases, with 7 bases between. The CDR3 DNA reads TGTGCCAGCAGTTTCAGGACTAACACCATATATTTT. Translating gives CASSFRTNTIYF. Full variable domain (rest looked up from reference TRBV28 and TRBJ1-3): DVKVTQSSRYLVKRTGEKVFLECVQDMDHENMFWYRQDPGLGLRLIYFSYDVKMKEKGDIPEGYSVSREKKERFSLILESASTNQTSMYLCASSFRTNTIYFGEGSWLTVV.

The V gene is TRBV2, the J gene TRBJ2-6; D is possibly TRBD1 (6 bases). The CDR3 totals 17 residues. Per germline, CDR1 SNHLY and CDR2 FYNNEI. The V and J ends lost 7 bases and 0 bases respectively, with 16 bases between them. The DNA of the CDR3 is TGTGCCAGCACAGGGGTGGGGGCCCGCTCTGGGGCCAACGTCCTGACTTTC. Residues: CASTGVGARSGANVLTF. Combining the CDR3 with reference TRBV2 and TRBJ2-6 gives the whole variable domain EPEVTQTPSHQVTQMGQEVILRCVPISNHLYFYWYRQILGQKVEFLVSFYNNEISEKSEIFDDQFSVERPDGSNFTLKIRSTKLEDSAMYFCASTGVGARSGANVLTFGAGSRLTVL.

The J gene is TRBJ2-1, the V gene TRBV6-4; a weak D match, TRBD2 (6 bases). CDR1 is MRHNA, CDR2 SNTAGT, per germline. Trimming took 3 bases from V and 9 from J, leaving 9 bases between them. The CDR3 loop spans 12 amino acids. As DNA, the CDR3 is TGTGCCAGCAGTGAACTAGCAGTTGAGCAGTTCTTC. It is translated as CASSELAVEQFF.

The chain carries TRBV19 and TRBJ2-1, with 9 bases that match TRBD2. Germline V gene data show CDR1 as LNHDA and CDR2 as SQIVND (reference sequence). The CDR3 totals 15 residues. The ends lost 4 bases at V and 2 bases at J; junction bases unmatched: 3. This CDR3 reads CASSSSGGPYNEQFF. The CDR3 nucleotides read TGTGCCAGTAGTAGCAGCGGGGGGCCCTACAATGAGCAGTTCTTC.

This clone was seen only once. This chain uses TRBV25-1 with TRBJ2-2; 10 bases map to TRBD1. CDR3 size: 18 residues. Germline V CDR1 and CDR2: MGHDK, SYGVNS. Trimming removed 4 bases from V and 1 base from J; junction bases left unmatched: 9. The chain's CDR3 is CASSATSGTGENTGELFF. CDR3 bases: TGTGCCAGCAGTGCAACCTCCGGGACAGGGGAGAACACCGGGGAGCTGTTTTTT.

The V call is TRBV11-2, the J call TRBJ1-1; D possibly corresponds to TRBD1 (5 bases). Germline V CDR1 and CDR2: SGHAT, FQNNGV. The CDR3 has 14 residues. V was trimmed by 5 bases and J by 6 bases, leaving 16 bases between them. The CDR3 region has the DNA TGTGCCAGCAGCCGTCGGGGGAACGCGGCTGAAGCTTTCTTT. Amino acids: CASSRRGNAAEAFF. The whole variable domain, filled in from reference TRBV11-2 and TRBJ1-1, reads EAGVAQSPRYKIIEKRQSVAFWCNPISGHATLYWYQQILGQGPKLLIQFQNNGVVDDSQLPKDRFSAERLKGVDSTLKIQPAKLEDSAVYLCASSRRGNAAEAFFGQGTRLTVV.

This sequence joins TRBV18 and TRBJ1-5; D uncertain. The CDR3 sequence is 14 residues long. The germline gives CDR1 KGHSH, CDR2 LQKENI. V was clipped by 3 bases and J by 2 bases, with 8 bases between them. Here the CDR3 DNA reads TGTGCCAGCTCACCGCTGGGCGGCAATCAGCCCCAGCATTTT. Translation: CASSPLGGNQPQHF.

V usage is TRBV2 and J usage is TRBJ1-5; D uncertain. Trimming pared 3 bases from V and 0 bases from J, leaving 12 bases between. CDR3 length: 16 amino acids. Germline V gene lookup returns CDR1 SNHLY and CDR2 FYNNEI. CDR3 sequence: CASSELRLNSNQPQHF. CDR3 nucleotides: TGTGCCAGCAGTGAGCTACGTCTGAATAGCAATCAGCCCCAGCATTTT.

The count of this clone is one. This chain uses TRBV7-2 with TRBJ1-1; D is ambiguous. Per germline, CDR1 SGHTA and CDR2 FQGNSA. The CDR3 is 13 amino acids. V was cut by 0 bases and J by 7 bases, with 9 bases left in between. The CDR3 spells CASSLASEGEAFF. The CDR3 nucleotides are TGTGCCAGCAGCTTAGCCTCAGAGGGTGAAGCTTTCTTT.

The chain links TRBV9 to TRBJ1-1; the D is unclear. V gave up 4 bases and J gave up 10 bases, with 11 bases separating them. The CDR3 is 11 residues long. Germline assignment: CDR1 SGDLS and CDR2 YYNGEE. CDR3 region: CASSPRSGAFF. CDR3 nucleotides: TGTGCCAGCAGCCCCCGGTCAGGAGCTTTCTTT.

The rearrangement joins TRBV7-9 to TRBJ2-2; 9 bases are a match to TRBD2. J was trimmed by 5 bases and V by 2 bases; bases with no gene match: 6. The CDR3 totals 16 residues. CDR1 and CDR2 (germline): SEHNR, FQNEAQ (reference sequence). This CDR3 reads CASSLSFSGGTGELFF. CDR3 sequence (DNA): TGTGCCAGCAGCTTATCGTTTAGCGGGGGTACCGGGGAGCTGTTTTTT.

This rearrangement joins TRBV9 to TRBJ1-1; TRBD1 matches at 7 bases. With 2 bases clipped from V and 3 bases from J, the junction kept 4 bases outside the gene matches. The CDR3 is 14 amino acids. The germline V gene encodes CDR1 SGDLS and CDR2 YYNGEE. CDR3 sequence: CASSVSQGDTEAFF. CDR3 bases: TGTGCCAGCAGCGTCTCCCAGGGGGACACTGAAGCTTTCTTT.

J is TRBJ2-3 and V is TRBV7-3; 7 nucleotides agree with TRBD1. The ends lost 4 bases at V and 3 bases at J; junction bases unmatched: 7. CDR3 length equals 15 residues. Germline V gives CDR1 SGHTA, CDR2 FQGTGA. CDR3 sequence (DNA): TGTGCCAGCAGCTCCAGACAGGGATCAACAGATACGCAGTATTTT. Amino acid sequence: CASSSRQGSTDTQYF.

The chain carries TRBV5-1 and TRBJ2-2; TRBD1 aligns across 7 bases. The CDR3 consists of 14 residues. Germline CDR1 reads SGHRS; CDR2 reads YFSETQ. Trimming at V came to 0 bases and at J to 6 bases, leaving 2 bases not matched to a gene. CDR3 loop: CASSLEGTAGELFF. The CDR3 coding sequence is TGCGCCAGCAGCTTGGAAGGGACAGCCGGGGAGCTGTTTTTT.

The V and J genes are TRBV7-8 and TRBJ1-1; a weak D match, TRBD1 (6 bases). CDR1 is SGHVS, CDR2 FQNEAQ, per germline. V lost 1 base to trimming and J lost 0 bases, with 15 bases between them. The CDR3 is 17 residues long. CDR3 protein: CASSLGVRGQMNTEAFF. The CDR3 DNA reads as TGTGCCAGCAGCTTAGGGGTGAGGGGACAAATGAACACTGAAGCTTTCTTT.

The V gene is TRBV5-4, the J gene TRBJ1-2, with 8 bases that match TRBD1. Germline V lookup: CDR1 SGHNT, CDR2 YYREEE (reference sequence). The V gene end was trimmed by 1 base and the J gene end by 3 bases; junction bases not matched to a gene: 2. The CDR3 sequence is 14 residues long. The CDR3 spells CASSLTTGDYGYTF. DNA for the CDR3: TGTGCCAGCAGCTTGACGACAGGGGACTATGGCTACACCTTC.

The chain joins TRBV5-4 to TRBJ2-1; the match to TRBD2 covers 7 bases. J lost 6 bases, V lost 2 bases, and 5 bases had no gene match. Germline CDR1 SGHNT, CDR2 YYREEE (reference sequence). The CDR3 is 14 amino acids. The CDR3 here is CASSFGTTRNEQFF. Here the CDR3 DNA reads TGTGCCAGCAGCTTCGGGACTACACGCAATGAGCAGTTCTTC.

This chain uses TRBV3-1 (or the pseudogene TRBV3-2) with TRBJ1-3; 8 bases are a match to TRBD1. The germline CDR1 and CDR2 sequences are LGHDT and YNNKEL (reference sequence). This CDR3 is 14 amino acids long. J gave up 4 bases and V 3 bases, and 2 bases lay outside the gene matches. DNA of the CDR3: TGTGCCAGCAGCCAGACAGGGGTCGGAAACACCATATATTTT. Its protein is CASSQTGVGNTIYF.

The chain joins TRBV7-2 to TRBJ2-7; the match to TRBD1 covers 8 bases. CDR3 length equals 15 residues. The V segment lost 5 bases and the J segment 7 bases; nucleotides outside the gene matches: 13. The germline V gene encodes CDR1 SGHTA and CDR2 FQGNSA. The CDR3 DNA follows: TGTGCCAGCAGCCCTGATCTGACAGGGGTGAGGGAGCAGTACTTC. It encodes CASSPDLTGVREQYF.

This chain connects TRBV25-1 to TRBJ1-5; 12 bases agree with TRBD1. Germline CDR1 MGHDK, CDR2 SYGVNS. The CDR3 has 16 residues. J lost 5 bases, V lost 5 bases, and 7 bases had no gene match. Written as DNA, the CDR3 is TGTGCCAGCAGTCCTCCGGGACAGGGGGCGCATCAGCCCCAGCATTTT. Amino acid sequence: CASSPPGQGAHQPQHF.

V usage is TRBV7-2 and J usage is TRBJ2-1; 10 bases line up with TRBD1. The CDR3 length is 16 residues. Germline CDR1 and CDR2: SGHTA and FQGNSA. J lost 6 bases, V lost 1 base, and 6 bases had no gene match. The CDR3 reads CASSLVGQGWGNEQFF. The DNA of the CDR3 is TGTGCCAGCAGCTTAGTGGGACAGGGGTGGGGCAATGAGCAGTTCTTC. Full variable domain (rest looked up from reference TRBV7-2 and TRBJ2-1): GAGVSQSPSNKVTEKGKDVELRCDPISGHTALYWYRQSLGQGLEFLIYFQGNSAPDKSGLPSDRFSAERTGGSVSTLTIQRTQQEDSAVYLCASSLVGQGWGNEQFFGPGTRLTVL.

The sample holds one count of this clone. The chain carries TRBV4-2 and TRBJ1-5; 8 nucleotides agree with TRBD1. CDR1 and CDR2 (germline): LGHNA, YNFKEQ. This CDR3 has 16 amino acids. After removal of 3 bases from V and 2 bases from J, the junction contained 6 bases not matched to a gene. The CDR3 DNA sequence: TGTGCCAGCAGCCAGTCGATGGACAGGGGCAATCAGCCCCAGCATTTT. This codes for CASSQSMDRGNQPQHF.

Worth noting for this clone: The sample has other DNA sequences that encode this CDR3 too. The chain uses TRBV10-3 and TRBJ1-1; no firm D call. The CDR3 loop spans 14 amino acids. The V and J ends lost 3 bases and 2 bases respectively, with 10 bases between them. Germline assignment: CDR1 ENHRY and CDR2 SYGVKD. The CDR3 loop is CAISDGMGNTEAFF. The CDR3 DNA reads TGTGCCATCAGTGACGGGATGGGAAACACTGAAGCTTTCTTT.

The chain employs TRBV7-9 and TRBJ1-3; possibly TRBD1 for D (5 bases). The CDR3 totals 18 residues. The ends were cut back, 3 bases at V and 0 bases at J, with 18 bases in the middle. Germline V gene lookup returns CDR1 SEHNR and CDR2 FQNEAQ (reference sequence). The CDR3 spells CASSLRGAGPNSGNTIYF. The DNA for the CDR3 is TGTGCCAGCAGCTTGCGTGGGGCAGGACCGAACTCTGGAAACACCATATATTTT.

The CDR3 nucleotides read TGTGCCAGCAGCCAAGTTGGGGGGGACGAGCAGTACTTC. Translating gives CASSQVGGDEQYF. The J gene is TRBJ2-7, the V gene TRBV3-1 (or the pseudogene TRBV3-2), with 7 bases lining up with TRBD2. Germline-derived CDR1 and CDR2 are LGHDT and YNNKEL (reference sequence). This CDR3 has 13 amino acids. V was pared by 1 base and J by 5 bases, with 2 bases of the junction left unmatched.